This T cell receptor beta chain was found in a study of cytomegalovirus exposure and HLA in healthy donors. The study ran its PCR with 60 Vbeta and 13 Jbeta primers. Measured with immunoSEQ multiplex PCR; TCRdb has only the in-frame clones, and not every one. The data show about 59,000 clones, 70% to 75% seen once. The donors, nominally healthy at sampling, likely had unrecorded immune exposures. The CDR3 extends over 13 amino acids. Germline V gene lookup returns CDR1 MNHNS and CDR2 SASEGT. This clone occurred once. Input material: PBMCs. The receptor was derived from a man younger than 45 in good health and CMV-seropositive. The gene calls are TRBV6-1 and TRBJ2-5; 8 bases are shared with TRBD1. With the DNA end fitting TRBJ2-7 better, the J assignment may be wrong. The CDR3 sequence is CASSEATGAEQYF. The CDR3 region has the DNA TGTGCCAGCAGTGAAGCGACAGGGGCCGAGCAGTACTTC.